These 15 T cell receptor beta chains were all obtained from the same sample, sequenced in a study of regulatory T cells in long-lasting Graves disease. Noted time point: newly diagnosed GD, antithyroid drugs for less than 3 months. PBMC RNA was the source of the TCR library. Construction of TCR beta libraries relied on iRepertoire HTBI primers and on Arm-PCR targeting CDR3 regions. Via MiXCR, TCRdb re-called the multiplex PCR reads, giving one row per CDR3 protein. The sample lists 450,000 to 700,000 distinct CDR3 sequences, about 13% occurring once. These data were also reused for a study on T cells in Graves' hyperthyroidism and ophthalmopathy.

The specimen comprised peripheral blood mononuclear cells (PBMCs), sampled at new diagnosis, from a patient treated with antithyroid drugs. These receptors all stem from a young man with Graves disease.

In its sample, this clonotype was seen a few times. V is TRBV3-1 and J is TRBJ1-3; 7 positions agree with TRBD1. The CDR3 spans 14 residues. V lost 4 bases to trimming and J lost 3 bases; unmatched junction nucleotides: 3. The germline CDR1 and CDR2 sequences are LGHDT and YNNKEL (reference sequence). CDR3 residues: CASSRQGGGNTIYF. CDR3 nucleotide sequence: TGTGCCAGCAGCCGACAGGGTGGTGGAAACACCATATATTTT.

This clonotype was observed at least ten times. The V and J genes are TRBV2 and TRBJ2-7, with a tentative D call TRBD2 (5 bases). Germline CDR1 is SNHLY and CDR2 is FYNNEI. The CDR3 has 13 amino acids. V was trimmed by 8 bases and J by 6 bases, leaving 17 bases between them. The CDR3 here is CASVHYRDLEQYF. The CDR3 nucleotides read TGTGCCAGCGTACACTACCGGGATCTCGAGCAGTACTTC. The whole variable domain, remainder taken from reference TRBV2 and TRBJ2-7, is EPEVTQTPSHQVTQMGQEVILRCVPISNHLYFYWYRQILGQKVEFLVSFYNNEISEKSEIFDDQFSVERPDGSNFTLKIRSTKLEDSAMYFCASVHYRDLEQYFGPGTRLTVT.

The chain employs TRBV25-1 and TRBJ2-5; D gene unclear. The V end lost 3 bases, the J end lost 3 bases, and 8 bases lay between the germline ends. Germline V lookup: CDR1 MGHDK, CDR2 SYGVNS. The CDR3 spans 13 residues. In nucleotides, the CDR3 is TGTGCCAGCAGTGAGTACCTTGAAGAGACCCAGTACTTC. Translating it yields CASSEYLEETQYF.

As for this clonotype: This sequence is one base from a far larger clone and is likely a read error. This rearrangement joins TRBV12-3 or TRBV12-4 to TRBJ2-5, with D perhaps TRBD1 (5 bases). This CDR3 is 13 amino acids long. This chain's CDR3 is CTSSFGRAETQYF. Written as DNA, the CDR3 is TGTACCAGCAGTTTCGGCAGGGCAGAGACCCAGTACTTC.

A word on this clonotype: Being one base from a much bigger clone, this may be a read error. The conserved phenylalanine or tryptophan is not found at the CDR3 terminus, so this likely reflects a read error. The chain couples TRBV24-1 to TRBJ2-1, with 15 bases that match TRBD2. TRBJ2-5 matches the DNA end more closely, so the J call is doubtful. The V gene's germline CDR1 is KGHDR and CDR2 SFDVKD. This CDR3 comprises 16 residues. The CDR3 DNA reads as TGTGCCACCAGTGACCGGGGACTAGCGGGAGGAGAGACCCAGTACTCC. It specifies CATSDRGLAGGETQYS.

This clonotype has a count of ten or more. This sequence joins TRBV20-1 and TRBJ2-7; 12 positions match TRBD1. The CDR3 consists of 17 residues. The V and J ends lost 2 bases and 4 bases, in that order; junction bases with no gene match: 12. Germline V gene data show CDR1 as DFQATT and CDR2 as SNEGSKA (reference sequence). The CDR3 coding sequence is TGCAGTGCTAGACTTGCCGGGACAGGGGGCACTGCTTACGAGCAGTACTTC. As protein: CSARLAGTGGTAYEQYF.

This clonotype occurred many times. The chain carries TRBV20-1 and TRBJ1-4; D not resolved. CDR3 length equals 14 residues. Trimming removed 0 bases at V and 8 bases at J, with 13 bases between. The V gene's germline CDR1 is DFQATT and CDR2 SNEGSKA (reference sequence). Written as DNA, the CDR3 is TGCAGTGCTAGAGAGCACCGTCAGGTGGAAAAACTGTTTTTT. Protein: CSAREHRQVEKLFF.

This clonotype was found a few times. At one end, the junction sequence differs from germline, possibly due to a read error. The V and J genes are TRBV4-1 and TRBJ1-1, with TRBD1 matching 7 bases. Per the germline V gene, CDR1 is MGHRA and CDR2 is YSYEKL. The CDR3 consists of 15 residues. The DNA of the CDR3 is TGCGCCAGCAATAGACCGGGACAGTGGAACACTGAAGCTTTCTTC. It specifies CASNRPGQWNTEAFF.

At least ten counts were recorded for this clonotype. This chain uses TRBV10-3 with TRBJ1-2; 8 bases map to TRBD1. This CDR3 is 13 amino acids long. CDR1 and CDR2 (germline): ENHRY, SYGVKD. J lost 6 bases, V lost 9 bases, and 9 bases had no gene match. This CDR3 is CAIEDRGKHGYTF. The DNA for the CDR3 is TGTGCCATAGAAGACAGGGGCAAACATGGCTACACCTTC.

Details on this clonotype: The CDR3 does not close with the conserved phenylalanine or tryptophan, likely indicating a read error. In nucleotides, the CDR3 is TGTGCCAGCTCAATGGTTCGAGCCAACGTCCTGACTTGC. This sequence encodes CASSMVRANVLTC. The chain is built from TRBV12-3 or TRBV12-4 and TRBJ2-6; D is uncertain. The CDR3 spans 13 residues. Trimming left V 8 bases short and J 7 bases short, with 12 bases between.

This clonotype has ten or more counts. V gene TRBV6-5 combines with J gene TRBJ2-6; D is possibly TRBD1 (8 bases). The CDR3 contains 17 residues. V lost 4 bases, J lost 0 bases, and 13 bases lay in between. Germline CDR1 reads MNHEY; CDR2 reads SVGAGI. CDR3 nucleotides: TGTGCCAGCAGTTTACAGGGGGGGAGCTCTGGGGCCAACGTCCTGACTTTC. This sequence encodes CASSLQGGSSGANVLTF.

The sample holds a few counts of this clonotype. The V and J genes are TRBV3-1 and TRBJ2-1; D gene uncertain. This CDR3 comprises 15 residues. Germline V gene data show CDR1 as LGHDT and CDR2 as YNNKEL (reference sequence). Trimming cost V 0 bases and J 6 bases, with 12 bases left between them. CDR3 sequence reads: CASSQDTPHGNEQFF. The DNA of the CDR3 is TGTGCCAGCAGCCAAGATACTCCTCATGGCAATGAGCAGTTCTTC.

As concerns this clonotype: A clone one base away is much larger, so this may be a read error. The genes are TRBV7-2 and TRBJ2-3; D is unclear. The DNA end is more similar to TRBJ2-7, so the J call may be wrong. The germline CDR1 and CDR2 sequences are SGHTA and FQGNSA. CDR3 length: 14 residues. DNA for the CDR3: TGTGCCAGCAGCTCGGTGTCCCGTTCGGACGAGCAGTACTTC. This gives the protein CASSSVSRSDEQYF.

This clonotype was detected ten times or more. J is TRBJ1-2 and V is TRBV6-2 or TRBV6-3; D not resolved. Germline CDR1 MNHEY, CDR2 SVGEGT. The CDR3 totals 15 residues. Trimming shortened V by 4 bases and J by 1 base, and 13 bases separated the two germline ends. CDR3 sequence (DNA): TGTGCCAGCAGTTCCACAGATAACTTTAACTATGGCTACACCTTC. Translated, it gives CASSSTDNFNYGYTF.

There are many counts of this clonotype. This chain links TRBV2 with TRBJ2-1, with D tentatively TRBD1 (8 bases). The J call may be wrong; the DNA end is better matched by TRBJ2-5. The germline gives CDR1 SNHLY, CDR2 FYNNEI. The CDR3 has 15 residues. DNA of the CDR3: TGTGCCAGACGAGGCGGGGGACAGGTCGAGGAGACCCAGTACTTC. Translating gives CARRGGGQVEETQYF.